The T cell receptor (beta chain) under discussion was sequenced for a study of cytomegalovirus exposure and HLA in healthy donors. Study-wide results and limits: Testing in vitro showed a few CMV-associated chains specific for CMV antigens. Among TCR beta chains, those listed as cytomegalovirus-associated numbered more than 150.

Only in-frame clones appear in the TCRdb table, and some are missing; sequencing was by immunoSEQ multiplex PCR. The data hold 250,000 to 350,000 clones, with 80% to 90% observed a single time. For this clone: Its matching antigen is unknown.

Specimen: PBMCs. The sequence derives from a young woman in good health and CMV-seronegative.

Here the CDR3 DNA reads TGTGCCAGTAGTCCTCTGTGGGGCACGGATCCCGGTGAGCAGTTCTTC. This codes for CASSPLWGTDPGEQFF. The chain uses TRBV19 and TRBJ2-1; tentative D call: TRBD1 (5 bases). CDR3 length: 16 residues. V lost 5 bases to trimming and J lost 9 bases, with 23 bases between them. Per germline, CDR1 LNHDA and CDR2 SQIVND (reference sequence). The full variable domain, completed using reference TRBV19 and TRBJ2-1, is DGGITQSPKYLFRKEGQNVTLSCEQNLNHDAMYWYRQDPGQGLRLIYYSQIVNDFQKGDIAEGYSVSREKKESFPLTVTSAQKNPTAFYLCASSPLWGTDPGEQFFGPGTRLTVL.